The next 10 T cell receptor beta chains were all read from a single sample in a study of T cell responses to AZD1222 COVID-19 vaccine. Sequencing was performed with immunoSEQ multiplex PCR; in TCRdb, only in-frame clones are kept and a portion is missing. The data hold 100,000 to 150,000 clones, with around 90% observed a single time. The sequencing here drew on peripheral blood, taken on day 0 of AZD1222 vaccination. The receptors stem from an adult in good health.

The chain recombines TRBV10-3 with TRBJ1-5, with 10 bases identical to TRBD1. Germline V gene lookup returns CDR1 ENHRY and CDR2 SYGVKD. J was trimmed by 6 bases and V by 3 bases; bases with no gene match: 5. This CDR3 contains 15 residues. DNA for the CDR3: TGTGCCATCAGTGAAGGGGACAGGGGCAGTCAGCCCCAGCATTTT. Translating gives CAISEGDRGSQPQHF.

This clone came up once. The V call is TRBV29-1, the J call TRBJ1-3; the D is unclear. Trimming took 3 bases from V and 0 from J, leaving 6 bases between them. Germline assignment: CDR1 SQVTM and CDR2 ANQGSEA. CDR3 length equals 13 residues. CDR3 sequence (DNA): TGCAGCGTTGAGCGCGGCTCTGGAAACACCATATATTTT. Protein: CSVERGSGNTIYF.

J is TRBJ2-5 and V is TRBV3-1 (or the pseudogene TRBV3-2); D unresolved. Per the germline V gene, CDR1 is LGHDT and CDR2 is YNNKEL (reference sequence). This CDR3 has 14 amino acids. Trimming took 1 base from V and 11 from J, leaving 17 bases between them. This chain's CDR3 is CASSQVLSDRVQYF. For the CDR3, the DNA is TGTGCCAGCAGCCAAGTATTATCGGACCGGGTGCAGTACTTC.

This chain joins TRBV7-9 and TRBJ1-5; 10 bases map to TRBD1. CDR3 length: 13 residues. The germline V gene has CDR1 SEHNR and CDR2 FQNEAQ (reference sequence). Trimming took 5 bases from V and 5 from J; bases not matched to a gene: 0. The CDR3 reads CASSGQGDQPQHF. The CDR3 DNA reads TGTGCCAGCAGCGGACAGGGGGATCAGCCCCAGCATTTT.

The CDR3 reads CSVEVTRTGTGYTF. CDR3 coding DNA: TGCAGCGTTGAAGTCACGCGGACAGGGACCGGCTACACCTTC. This sequence joins TRBV29-1 and TRBJ1-2; TRBD1 matches at 8 bases. Germline trimming cut 1 base from V and 8 bases from J; bases unmatched to any gene: 9. From germline, CDR1 is SQVTM and CDR2 ANQGSEA. The CDR3 extends over 14 amino acids.

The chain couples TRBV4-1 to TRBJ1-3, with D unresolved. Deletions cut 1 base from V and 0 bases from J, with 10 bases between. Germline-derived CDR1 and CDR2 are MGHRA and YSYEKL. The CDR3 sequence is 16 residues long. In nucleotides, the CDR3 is TGCGCCAGCAGCCAAGTGCCGGGAACCTCTGGAAACACCATATATTTT. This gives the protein CASSQVPGTSGNTIYF.

This chain's CDR3 is CASSESSSGGYTDTQYF. The CDR3, as DNA: TGCGCCAGCAGTGAGTCCTCTAGCGGGGGATACACAGATACGCAGTATTTT. The chain employs TRBV10-1 and TRBJ2-3; 10 bases agree with TRBD2. The trim removed 0 bases at V and 2 bases at J, leaving 5 bases unmatched. Germline assignment: CDR1 WNHNN and CDR2 SYGVQD (reference sequence). This CDR3 has 17 amino acids.

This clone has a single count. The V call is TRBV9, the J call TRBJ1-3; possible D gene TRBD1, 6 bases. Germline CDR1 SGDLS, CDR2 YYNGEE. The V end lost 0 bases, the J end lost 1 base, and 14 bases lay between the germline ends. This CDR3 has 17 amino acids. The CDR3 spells CASSVEEVGASGNTIYF. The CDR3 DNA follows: TGTGCCAGCAGCGTAGAAGAGGTGGGGGCGTCTGGAAACACCATATATTTT.

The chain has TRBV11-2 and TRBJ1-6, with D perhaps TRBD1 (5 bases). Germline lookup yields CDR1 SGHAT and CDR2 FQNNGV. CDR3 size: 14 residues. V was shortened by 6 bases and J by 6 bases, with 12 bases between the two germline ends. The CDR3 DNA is TGTGCCAGCAGGGTCAGGGAAGGTAATTCACCCCTCCACTTT. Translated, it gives CASRVREGNSPLHF.

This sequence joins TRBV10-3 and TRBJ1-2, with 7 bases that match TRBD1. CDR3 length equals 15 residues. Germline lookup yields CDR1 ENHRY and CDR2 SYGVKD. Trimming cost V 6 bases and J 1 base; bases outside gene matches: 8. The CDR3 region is CAISDDRAINYGYTF. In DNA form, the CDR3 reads TGTGCCATCAGCGATGACAGGGCCATTAACTATGGCTACACCTTC.